Below are 30 T cell receptor beta chains sequenced from a single sample in a study. TCRdb redid the calling of the RT-PCR reads with MiXCR, one entry per CDR3 protein. The sample lists more than 600,000 distinct CDR3 sequences, more than 13% seen once, with 3.6% in the top ten. The source material was memory CD4+ T cells from blood. The receptors come from a female donor in good health, serving as a healthy control.

This clonotype was detected ten times or more. This sequence joins TRBV12-3 or TRBV12-4 and TRBJ1-2; a weak D match, TRBD1 (5 bases). Trimming pared 3 bases from V and 5 bases from J, leaving 10 bases between. CDR3 length equals 13 residues. Here the CDR3 reads CASSLTVRYGYTF. CDR3 nucleotide sequence: TGTGCCAGCAGTTTGACAGTGCGGTATGGCTACACCTTC.

Many counts were recorded for this clonotype. As DNA, the CDR3 is TGTGCCAGCAGAAGGACAGGGCTACCTGAAGCTTTCTTT. It codes for CASRRTGLPEAFF. The rearrangement links TRBV6-5 to TRBJ1-1; 8 nucleotides agree with TRBD1. V trimming: 6 bases; J trimming: 6 bases; junction bases outside the gene matches: 6. The CDR3 has 13 residues. Germline values: CDR1 MNHEY, CDR2 SVGAGI.

This clonotype was found many times. DNA for the CDR3: TGTGCCAGCAGTATAACTTCCTATAGCAATCAGCCCCAGCATTTT. It is translated as CASSITSYSNQPQHF. This rearrangement joins TRBV6-5 to TRBJ1-5, with no clear D. V was pared by 5 bases and J by 0 bases, with 11 bases between. The CDR3 has 15 amino acids. Per the germline V gene, CDR1 is MNHEY and CDR2 is SVGAGI.

This clonotype was seen repeatedly, ten times or more. This sequence joins TRBV9 and TRBJ1-6, with 8 nucleotides matching TRBD1. The germline gives CDR1 SGDLS, CDR2 YYNGEE. After removal of 3 bases from V and 9 bases from J, the junction contained 8 bases not matched to a gene. CDR3 size: 15 residues. CDR3 sequence (DNA): TGTGCCAGCAGCGCCCTGGGGGGGACAGGTTCACCCCTCCACTTT. Its translation is CASSALGGTGSPLHF.

This clonotype was picked up many times. This chain uses TRBV12-3 or TRBV12-4 with TRBJ2-7, with a possible D match to TRBD2 (6 bases). Between the trimmed V and J ends, which lost 7 bases and 5 bases, there was a span of 12 bases. The CDR3 contains 12 residues. The CDR3 loop is CASTLTGDEQYF. The CDR3 DNA follows: TGTGCCAGCACCCTGACGGGAGACGAGCAGTACTTC.

The rearrangement uses TRBV12-3 or TRBV12-4 and TRBJ1-5, with 7 bases matching TRBD1. The V segment lost 2 bases and the J segment 3 bases; nucleotides outside the gene matches: 7. This CDR3 has 16 amino acids. The CDR3 nucleotides are TGTGCCAGCAGTTTATCGGTCAGGGGGGTCAATCAGCCCCAGCATTTT. The encoded protein is CASSLSVRGVNQPQHF.

This clonotype was detected ten times or more. The genes are TRBV4-3 and TRBJ2-4; D is possibly TRBD1 or TRBD2 (6 bases each). V dropped 0 bases and J dropped 6 bases, with 15 bases sitting between them. The CDR3 runs 16 residues. Germline assignment: CDR1 LGHNA and CDR2 YSLEER. DNA for the CDR3: TGCGCCAGCAGCCAAGATCCGGGGGCCTTTGCAAACATTCAGTACTTC. The encoded protein is CASSQDPGAFANIQYF.

The chain uses TRBV20-1 and TRBJ1-1, with D maybe TRBD1 (6 bases). Germline V gives CDR1 DFQATT, CDR2 SNEGSKA (reference sequence). V was shortened by 6 bases and J by 6 bases, with 17 bases between the two germline ends. The CDR3 loop spans 13 amino acids. The CDR3 is CSAPRDIISEAFF. CDR3 nucleotide sequence: TGCAGTGCCCCGCGGGACATTATCTCTGAAGCTTTCTTT.

The sample holds many counts of this clonotype. The V gene is TRBV6-2 or TRBV6-3, the J gene TRBJ1-5, with 7 bases matching TRBD1. CDR1 and CDR2 from the germline V gene are MNHEY and SVGEGT. Germline trimming cut 5 bases from V and 5 bases from J; bases unmatched to any gene: 3. The CDR3 is made up of 13 amino acids. The CDR3 sequence: CASSGQADQPQHF. The CDR3 DNA is TGTGCCAGCAGTGGACAGGCCGATCAGCCCCAGCATTTT.

V usage is TRBV20-1 and J usage is TRBJ1-5; 10 bases map to TRBD1. V lost 5 bases and J lost 7; bases outside the gene matches: 5. The CDR3 has 13 residues. The V gene's germline CDR1 is DFQATT and CDR2 SNEGSKA (reference sequence). Written as DNA, the CDR3 is TGCAGTGCTCGACAGGGGGCAGAGCAGCCCCAGCATTTT. Translation: CSARQGAEQPQHF.

This clonotype was counted at least ten times. V gene TRBV7-9 combines with J gene TRBJ2-2; D remains unclear. CDR1 is SEHNR, CDR2 FQNEAQ, per germline (reference sequence). The CDR3 is 14 residues long. Trimming pared 7 bases from V and 1 base from J, leaving 10 bases between. The CDR3 coding sequence is TGTGCCAGCACCGGTGACTGGAACACCGGGGAGCTGTTTTTT. Translation: CASTGDWNTGELFF. The full variable domain, completed using reference TRBV7-9 and TRBJ2-2, is DTGVSQNPRHKITKRGQNVTFRCDPISEHNRLYWYRQTLGQGPEFLTYFQNEAQLEKSRLLSDRFSAERPKGSFSTLEIQRTEQGDSAMYLCASTGDWNTGELFFGEGSRLTVL.

This clonotype was detected many times. This chain links TRBV15 with TRBJ1-2, with D unresolved. V lost 0 bases to trimming and J lost 6 bases, with 14 bases between them. CDR1 is LNHNV and CDR2 is YYDKDF in the germline V gene (reference sequence). CDR3 size: 15 residues. The CDR3 sequence is CATSRDRRDIHGYTF. The CDR3 nucleotides are TGTGCCACCAGCAGAGATCGAAGAGACATACATGGCTACACCTTC. The variable domain in full, completed from reference TRBV15 and TRBJ1-2, reads DAMVIQNPRYQVTQFGKPVTLSCSQTLNHNVMYWYQQKSSQAPKLLFHYYDKDFNNEADTPDNFQSRRPNTSFCFLDIRSPGLGDTAMYLCATSRDRRDIHGYTFGSGTRLTVV.

The rearrangement uses TRBV27 and TRBJ2-1; 10 nucleotides align to TRBD2. CDR3 size: 16 residues. The trim removed 5 bases at V and 4 bases at J, leaving 8 bases unmatched. The germline CDR1 and CDR2 sequences are MNHEY and SMNVEV (reference sequence). CDR3 loop: CASSRSTSGVYNEQFF. For the CDR3, the DNA is TGTGCCAGCAGTCGTTCAACTAGCGGGGTTTACAATGAGCAGTTCTTC.

With respect to this clonotype: Possible read error: a much larger clone is one base away. The CDR3 spells CASSFYNYGYTF. Here the CDR3 DNA reads TGTGCCAGCAGTTTTTACAACTATGGCTACACCTTC. The rearrangement uses TRBV6-6 and TRBJ1-2; D remains ambiguous. The V gene's germline CDR1 is MNHNY and CDR2 SVGAGI (reference sequence). The CDR3 totals 12 residues. V was clipped by 4 bases and J by 2 bases, with 5 bases between them.

The genes are TRBV10-2 and TRBJ1-1; tentatively, D is TRBD1 (5 bases). There are 14 residues in the CDR3. V was pared by 11 bases and J by 3 bases, with 19 bases between. The germline V gene encodes CDR1 WSHSY and CDR2 SAAADI. CDR3 region: CAAGGDFGDTEAFF. Here the CDR3 DNA reads TGCGCCGCAGGTGGGGACTTTGGGGACACTGAAGCTTTCTTT.

The sample holds many counts of this clonotype. This chain uses TRBV4-3 with TRBJ1-2; 9 bases fit TRBD1. J was trimmed by 8 bases and V by 0 bases; bases with no gene match: 7. The CDR3 extends over 15 amino acids. Germline V gene data show CDR1 as LGHNA and CDR2 as YSLEER. CDR3 DNA sequence: TGCGCCAGCAGCCAAGATCAAACAGGGGGCGCAGGCTACACCTTC. The encoded protein is CASSQDQTGGAGYTF.

This clonotype was seen a handful of times. This chain links TRBV4-1 with TRBJ1-2; D not resolved. The germline CDR1 and CDR2 sequences are MGHRA and YSYEKL. Trimming stripped 1 base from V and 8 bases from J, with 14 bases between. CDR3 length: 14 residues. The CDR3 DNA reads as TGCGCCAGCAGCCAAGGTTGGGGAATCAGAGGCTACACCTTC. Encoded protein: CASSQGWGIRGYTF.

This chain links TRBV5-1 with TRBJ2-5; TRBD1 is a possible D gene (7 bases). CDR1 is SGHRS, CDR2 YFSETQ, per germline. V lost 3 bases to trimming and J lost 1 base, with 13 bases between them. The CDR3 sequence is 15 residues long. The CDR3 DNA is TGCGCCAGCAGCTCAGGGGGGCAATCCCAAGAGACCCAGTACTTC. The encoded protein is CASSSGGQSQETQYF.

In this sample, this clonotype turned up a few times. The chain has TRBV28 and TRBJ2-6, with 7 bases identical to TRBD2. CDR3 length: 16 amino acids. V gave up 4 bases and J gave up 0 bases; unmatched junction bases: 3. Germline CDR1 reads MDHEN; CDR2 reads SYDVKM. The CDR3 protein is CASSSTSSSGANVLTF. Here the CDR3 DNA reads TGTGCCAGCAGTTCGACTAGCTCCTCTGGGGCCAACGTCCTGACTTTC.

The rearrangement links TRBV20-1 to TRBJ2-1; D unclear. Trimming took off 2 bases at V and 7 bases at J, with 12 bases between the two ends. This CDR3 region has 13 residues. Per germline, CDR1 DFQATT and CDR2 SNEGSKA (reference sequence). CDR3 sequence (DNA): TGCAGTGCTAGACAGCCAGAGATAAATGAGCAGTTCTTC. It translates to CSARQPEINEQFF.

This clonotype was seen ten or more times. The rearrangement uses TRBV10-2 and TRBJ2-1; D perhaps matches TRBD1 (5 bases). V dropped 2 bases and J dropped 5 bases, with 13 bases sitting between them. The CDR3 spans 15 residues. Germline assignment: CDR1 WSHSY and CDR2 SAAADI. CDR3 DNA sequence: TGCGCCAGCAGTGAGGAGAAGGGGCCCAACAATGAGCAGTTCTTC. The encoded protein is CASSEEKGPNNEQFF.

This clonotype was picked up many times. The chain combines TRBV7-2 with TRBJ2-7; D is perhaps TRBD1 (6 bases). V was clipped by 5 bases and J by 5 bases, with 13 bases between them. The length of the CDR3 is 13 residues. CDR1 and CDR2 from the germline V gene are SGHTA and FQGNSA. The CDR3 spells CASSPTGFDEQYF. The CDR3 DNA sequence: TGTGCCAGCAGCCCAACAGGGTTCGACGAGCAGTACTTC.

V and J are TRBV20-1 and TRBJ2-1, with D unclear. Trimming stripped 3 bases from V and 0 bases from J, with 15 bases between. This CDR3 contains 16 residues. The germline V gene has CDR1 DFQATT and CDR2 SNEGSKA (reference sequence). The CDR3 bases are TGCAGTGCTAGCCTGGGGAATTCCAGCTCCTACAATGAGCAGTTCTTC. This sequence encodes CSASLGNSSSYNEQFF.

The rearrangement uses TRBV20-1 and TRBJ2-7; D uncertain. The V gene's germline CDR1 is DFQATT and CDR2 SNEGSKA (reference sequence). V lost 4 bases, J lost 6 bases, and 16 bases lay in between. The CDR3 covers 13 residues. The CDR3 loop reads CSATDRILAEQYF. In DNA form, the CDR3 reads TGCAGTGCTACCGATAGGATTTTGGCCGAGCAGTACTTC.

This clonotype was seen many times. In DNA form, the CDR3 reads TGCGCCAGCAGCCAAGATCGGGGGCAAGAGCAGTTCTTC. Protein: CASSQDRGQEQFF. The chain uses TRBV4-1 and TRBJ2-1; TRBD1 or TRBD2 may be the D gene (6 bases each). Trimming left V 0 bases short and J 10 bases short, with 10 bases between. This CDR3 contains 13 residues. Per germline, CDR1 MGHRA and CDR2 YSYEKL.

The chain carries TRBV20-1 and TRBJ1-1, with D maybe TRBD1 (5 bases). V lost 3 bases and J lost 7, with 9 bases in between. Germline V gene data show CDR1 as DFQATT and CDR2 as SNEGSKA (reference sequence). This CDR3 region has 11 residues. The DNA for the CDR3 is TGCAGTGCTAGTAACAGGTTTGAAGCTTTCTTT. It translates to CSASNRFEAFF.

Only one count was recorded for this clonotype. A much larger clonotype is one base distant, so this may be a read error. This rearrangement joins TRBV15 to TRBJ1-1, with no clear D. Germline V gives CDR1 LNHNV, CDR2 YYDKDF (reference sequence). The CDR3 is 14 residues long. CDR3 amino acids: CATSPEFLNTKAFF. The CDR3 bases are TGTGCCACCAGCCCGGAGTTCTTGAACACTAAAGCTTTCTTT.

This clonotype was seen repeatedly, ten times or more. V gene TRBV20-1 combines with J gene TRBJ2-7; tentatively, D is TRBD1 (6 bases). Germline-derived CDR1 and CDR2 are DFQATT and SNEGSKA (reference sequence). V lost 2 bases to trimming and J lost 6 bases, with 17 bases between them. This CDR3 is built from 14 residues. CDR3 residues: CSARIRGKLPEQYF. CDR3 DNA sequence: TGCAGTGCTAGAATCAGGGGCAAGCTACCCGAGCAGTACTTC.

This clonotype was detected many times. This chain's CDR3 is CSARLVAGGPMNEQFF. CDR3 sequence (DNA): TGCAGTGCTAGACTCGTAGCGGGAGGCCCGATGAATGAGCAGTTCTTC. The rearrangement links TRBV20-1 to TRBJ2-1; 10 bases match TRBD2. Germline V lookup: CDR1 DFQATT, CDR2 SNEGSKA (reference sequence). Trimming at V came to 2 bases and at J to 7 bases, leaving 11 bases not matched to a gene. There are 16 residues in the CDR3.

Ten or more counts support this clonotype. This chain links TRBV5-1 with TRBJ2-2; the D gene is possibly TRBD2 (6 bases). Trimming took off 2 bases at V and 0 bases at J, with 11 bases between the two ends. Germline V gives CDR1 SGHRS, CDR2 YFSETQ. This CDR3 has 16 amino acids. The CDR3 coding sequence is TGCGCCAGCAGCTTTCGGGCGGGATCGAACACCGGGGAGCTGTTTTTT. This encodes CASSFRAGSNTGELFF.